These T cell receptor beta chains were read from a single sample in a study of CD8+CD57+ T cells in acquired aplastic anemia. In TCRdb, the reads were re-called with MiXCR into one record per CDR3 protein. The sample includes under 200,000 distinct CDR3 sequences, approximately 48% of them seen just once. The sample taken for sequencing was sorted CD4+, CD8+, or CD8+CD57+ T cells (not recorded which) from PBMCs. The receptor source for this set is a human donor with aplastic anemia. Both conserved end residues are part of each CDR3. Fields, in order: D gene, clone size, J gene, V gene, CDR3 protein, CDR3 DNA. D genes are given only for firm matches. Rows give clone size only sometimes, using once, few, many, or a class for an expanded clone.

- | few | TRBJ2-7 | TRBV25-1 | CASRKGSYEQYF | TGTGCCAGCCGGAAGGGTTCCTACGAGCAGTACTTC
- | many | TRBJ2-6 | TRBV14 | CASSPKAGSENSGANVLTF | TGTGCCAGCAGCCCGAAGGCGGGCAGTGAGAACTCTGGGGCCAACGTCCTGACTTTC
- | many | TRBJ2-1 | TRBV20-1 | CSARVSRSYNEQFF | TGCAGTGCTAGAGTATCTAGATCCTACAATGAGCAGTTCTTC
TRBD1 | - | TRBJ1-1 | TRBV7-6 | CASSNTGGNSEAFF | TGTGCCAGCAGCAACACAGGGGGCAATTCTGAAGCTTTCTTT
TRBD1 | many | TRBJ1-3 | TRBV5-4 | CASSLGQGRMTGNTIYF | TGTGCCAGCAGCTTGGGACAGGGAAGAATGACTGGAAACACCATATATTTT
- | few | TRBJ1-5 | TRBV15 | CAIRTAYSNQPQHF | TGTGCCATCCGGACTGCATATAGCAATCAGCCCCAGCATTTT
- | - | TRBJ1-2 | TRBV4-2 | CASSQDGGLDGYTF | TGTGCCAGCAGCCAAGACGGCGGACTGGATGGCTACACCTTC
- | once | TRBJ2-1 | TRBV20-1 | CSARKGDEQFF | TGCAGTGCTAGGAAGGGGGATGAGCAGTTCTTC
TRBD2 | - | TRBJ2-1 | TRBV10-3 | CAIRGTSGKYNEQFF | TGTGCCATCAGAGGGACTAGCGGGAAGTACAATGAGCAGTTCTTC
- | few | TRBJ2-1 | TRBV9 | CASSVGVSHNEQFF | TGTGCCAGCAGCGTTGGGGTATCCCACAATGAGCAGTTCTTC
TRBD1 | - | TRBJ1-1 | TRBV10-3 | CAIAKGQGNTEAFF | TGTGCCATCGCCAAGGGACAGGGGAACACTGAAGCTTTCTTT
TRBD1 | - | TRBJ2-7 | TRBV15 | CATSRETGGNEQYF | TGTGCCACCAGCAGAGAGACAGGGGGCAACGAGCAGTACTTC
- | - | TRBJ1-1 | TRBV9 | CASSVGQGLNTEAFF | TGTGCCAGCAGCGTAGGTCAGGGGCTGAACACTGAAGCTTTCTTT
- | few | TRBJ2-1 | TRBV29-1 | CSATPASYNEQFF | TGCAGCGCAACCCCCGCGTCCTACAATGAGCAGTTCTTC
- | many | TRBJ1-2 | TRBV12-3/TRBV12-4 | CASRRGRDDGYTF | TGTGCCAGCAGGAGGGGCAGGGATGATGGCTACACCTTC
- | - | TRBJ1-2 | TRBV25-1 | CASSTYGGHLTNYGYTF | TGTGCCAGCAGTACATACGGGGGCCACCTAACTAACTATGGCTACACCTTC
- | few | TRBJ2-7 | TRBV20-1 | CSARLGYEQYF | TGCAGTGCTAGGTTGGGCTACGAGCAGTACTTC
- | many | TRBJ2-3 | TRBV27 | CASRNIPTDTQYF | TGTGCCAGCAGGAATATTCCCACAGATACGCAGTATTTT
- | - | TRBJ2-3 | TRBV20-1 | CSARELITGDTQYF | TGCAGTGCTAGAGAACTAATAACAGGAGATACGCAGTATTTT
TRBD1 | few | TRBJ2-1 | TRBV24-1 | CATSDPGQYNEQFF | TGTGCCACCAGTGATCCGGGACAGTACAATGAGCAGTTCTTC
- | many | TRBJ1-5 | TRBV10-3 | CAISESGIPNQPQHF | TGTGCCATCAGTGAATCGGGAATTCCTAATCAGCCCCAGCATTTT
- | - | TRBJ2-1 | TRBV24-1 | CATSDSSHGWNEQFF | TGTGCCACCAGTGATTCAAGCCATGGGTGGAATGAGCAGTTCTTC
- | - | TRBJ2-3 | TRBV19 | CASSIRPDRDTQYF | TGTGCCAGTAGTATCCGTCCCGACCGAGATACGCAGTATTTT
- | many | TRBJ2-5 | TRBV20-1 | CSARATEETQYF | TGCAGTGCTAGGGCCACAGAAGAGACCCAGTACTTC
- | - | TRBJ1-2 | TRBV15 | CATSRVGYGYTF | TGTGCCACCAGCAGAGTAGGGTATGGCTACACCTTC
TRBD1 | - | TRBJ1-1 | TRBV15 | CATSRDLGVDRIEALF | TGTGCCACCAGCAGAGATCTTGGGGTGGACAGGATTGAAGCTCTCTTT
TRBD1 | many | TRBJ2-7 | TRBV7-2 | CASSSDRGREQYF | TGTGCCAGCAGCTCGGACAGGGGGCGCGAGCAGTACTTC
- | once | TRBJ2-5 | TRBV10-3 | CAISEYQGQTQYF | TGTGCCATCAGTGAGTACCAGGGACAGACCCAGTACTTC